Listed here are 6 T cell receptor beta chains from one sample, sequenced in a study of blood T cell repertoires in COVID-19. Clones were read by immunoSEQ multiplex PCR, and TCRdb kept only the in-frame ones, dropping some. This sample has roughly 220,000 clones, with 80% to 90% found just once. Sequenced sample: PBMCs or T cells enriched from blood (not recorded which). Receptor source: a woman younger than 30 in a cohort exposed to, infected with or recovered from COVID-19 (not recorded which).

The CDR3 here is CASSSHERGTGGNYGYTF. The CDR3 DNA is TGTGCCAGCAGCTCCCACGAGCGGGGCACGGGGGGGAACTATGGCTACACCTTC. The gene calls are TRBV28 and TRBJ1-2; tentative D call: TRBD1 (5 bases). The germline gives CDR1 MDHEN, CDR2 SYDVKM. The CDR3 is 18 amino acids. Between the trimmed V and J ends, which lost 6 bases and 2 bases, there was a span of 25 bases.

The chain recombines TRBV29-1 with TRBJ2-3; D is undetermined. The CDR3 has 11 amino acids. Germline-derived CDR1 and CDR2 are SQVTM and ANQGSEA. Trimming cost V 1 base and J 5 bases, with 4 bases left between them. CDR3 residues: CSVEAIDTQYF. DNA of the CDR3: TGCAGCGTTGAAGCTATAGATACGCAGTATTTT.

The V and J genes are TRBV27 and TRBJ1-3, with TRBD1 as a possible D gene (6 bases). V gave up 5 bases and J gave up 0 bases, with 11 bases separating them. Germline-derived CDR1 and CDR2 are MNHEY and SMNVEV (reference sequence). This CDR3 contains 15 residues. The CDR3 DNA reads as TGTGCCAGCAGTCCCGGCAGGGGCTCTGGAAACACCATATATTTT. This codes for CASSPGRGSGNTIYF.

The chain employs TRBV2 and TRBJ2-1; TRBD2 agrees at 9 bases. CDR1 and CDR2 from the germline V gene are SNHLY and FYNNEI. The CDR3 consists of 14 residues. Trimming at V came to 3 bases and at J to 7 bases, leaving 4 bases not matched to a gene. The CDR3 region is CASSELAGRNEQFF. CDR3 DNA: TGTGCCAGCAGTGAGCTAGCGGGGAGGAATGAGCAGTTCTTC. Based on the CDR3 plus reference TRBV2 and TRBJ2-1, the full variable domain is EPEVTQTPSHQVTQMGQEVILRCVPISNHLYFYWYRQILGQKVEFLVSFYNNEISEKSEIFDDQFSVERPDGSNFTLKIRSTKLEDSAMYFCASSELAGRNEQFFGPGTRLTVL.

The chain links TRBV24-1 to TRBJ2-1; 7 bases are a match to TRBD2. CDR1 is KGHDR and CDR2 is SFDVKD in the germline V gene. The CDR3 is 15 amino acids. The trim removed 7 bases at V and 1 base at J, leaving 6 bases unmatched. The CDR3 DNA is TGTGCCACCAGCGGCTGGGAGGGGTCCTACAATGAGCAGTTCTTC. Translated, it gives CATSGWEGSYNEQFF.

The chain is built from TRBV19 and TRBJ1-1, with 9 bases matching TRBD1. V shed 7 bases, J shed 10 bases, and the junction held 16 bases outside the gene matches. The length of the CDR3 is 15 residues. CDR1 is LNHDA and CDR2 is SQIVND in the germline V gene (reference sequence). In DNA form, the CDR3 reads TGTGCCAGTAAATGGACAGGGGCCACAGCCGGCGGAGCTTTCTTT. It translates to CASKWTGATAGGAFF.